These T cell receptor delta chains were read from a single sample in a study of gamma-delta chains in newborns, infants, children. TCRdb reanalysed the reads via CATT. This sample has approximately 6,900 delta-chain clones, with under 2.5% found just once. Sequenced input: blood. These TCRs come from a child who was a newborn, infant or young child, either healthy, febrile or measles-vaccinated (not recorded which). Each CDR3 is given with its conserved first and last residue. Fields, in order: clone size, V gene, D gene, J gene, CDR3 length, CDR3 DNA, CDR3 protein. D genes are given only for firm matches. Clone size is shown for a subset of rows, as once, few, many or a class of expanded clone.

>medium-sized|TRDV2|.|TRDJ3|18
TGTGCCTGTGACACCGAGCCTTGGGGCTCCTGGGACACCCGACAGATGTTTTTC
CACDTEPWGSWDTRQMFF
>.|TRDV2|.|TRDJ3|17
TGTGCCTGTGACACCGAGGGTGCCTCCTTGGACACCCGACAGATGTTTTTC
CACDTEGASLDTRQMFF
>medium-sized|TRDV2|.|TRDJ3|17
TGTGCCTGTGACGTACTGGCTAGCTCCTGGGACACCCGACAGATGTTTTTC
CACDVLASSWDTRQMFF
>.|TRDV2|TRDD3|TRDJ3|18
TGTGCCTGGGACACTGGGGGATACGCGGATTGGGACGCCCGACAGATGTTTTTC
CAWDTGGYADWDARQMFF
>few|TRDV2|TRDD3|TRDJ3|20
TGTGCCTGTGCAGGGACTAGGATGGGGATAGTCCCCTGGGACACCCGCCAGATGTTTTTC
CACAGTRMGIVPWDTRQMFF
>.|TRDV2|.|TRDJ1|12
TGTGCCTGTGTACTGTACACCGCTAAACTCATCTTT
CACVLYTAKLIF
>few|TRDV2|TRDD3|TRDJ3|18
TGTGCCTGCGACACCGGTGGATACGGCTCCTGGGACACCCGACAGATGTTTTTC
CACDTGGYGSWDTRQMFF
>medium-sized|TRDV2|TRDD3|TRDJ3|15
TGTGCCTGTGACACGTGGGATACGGGCACCCGACAGATGTTTTTC
CACDTWDTGTRQMFF
>medium-sized|TRAV29/DV5|TRDD3|TRDJ2|18
TGTGCAGCAAGCGTAGTACGCGGGGGATACGCTTTGACAGCACAACTCTTCTTT
CAASVVRGGYALTAQLFF
>medium-sized|TRDV2|.|TRDJ3|18
TGTGCCTGTGACACCGCAGGGGGTCCTTCCTGGGACACCCGACAGATGTTTTTC
CACDTAGGPSWDTRQMFF
>.|TRDV2|TRDD3|TRDJ1|17
TGTGCCTGTGACACCTTGGGGGATTCCGGGGTGGCCGATAAACTCATCTTT
CACDTLGDSGVADKLIF
>medium-sized|TRDV2|TRDD3|TRDJ3|18
TGTGCCTGTGACGTACTGGGGGATACAGAAGGGGACACCCGACAGATGTTTTTC
CACDVLGDTEGDTRQMFF
>medium-sized|TRDV3|.|TRDJ1|13
TGTGCCTTTACACCCAGCGGCACCGATAAACTCATCTTT
CAFTPSGTDKLIF
>many|TRDV2|TRDD3|TRDJ3|19
TGTGCCTGTGACGGGCTGGGGGATACAGGGGCCTGGGACACCCGACAGATGTTCTTC
CACDGLGDTGAWDTRQMFF
>medium-sized|TRDV2|TRDD3|TRDJ1|19
TGTGCCTGTGACTCCGTAGGACTGGGGGATACTAGGAACACCGATAAACTCATCTTT
CACDSVGLGDTRNTDKLIF
>medium-sized|TRDV2|.|TRDJ2|14
TGTGCCTGTGACACGGGGGGTAAGACAGCACAACTCTTCTTT
CACDTGGKTAQLFF
>medium-sized|TRDV1|TRDD3|TRDJ2|21
TGTGCTCTTGGGGAAAAAGTCCCTCCCTTTGGACTGGGGGATACGACAGCACAACTCTTCTTT
CALGEKVPPFGLGDTTAQLFF
>medium-sized|TRDV2|.|TRDJ1|14
TGTGCCTGTGACACCCTGGGAAACACCGATAAACTCATCTTT
CACDTLGNTDKLIF
>few|TRDV2|.|TRDJ3|19
TGTGCCTGTGACACCGTGGGATCCAACATCTCCTGGGACACCCGACAGATGTTTTTC
CACDTVGSNISWDTRQMFF
>many|TRDV3|TRDD3|TRDJ3|26
TGTGCCTTTGAGAGAGGGGCTAGGGATGGGTACTGGGGGATTTCCCGAAGCTCCTGGGACACCCGACAGATGTTTTTC
CAFERGARDGYWGISRSSWDTRQMFF
>few|TRDV2|TRDD3|TRDJ1|17
TGTGCCTGTGATCCCTTACTGGGGGGATACGCGACCGATAAACTCATCTTT
CACDPLLGGYATDKLIF
>medium-sized|TRDV2|.|TRDJ3|17
TGTGCCTGTGACACCATACGGCGCACCTGGGACACCCGACAGATGTTTTTC
CACDTIRRTWDTRQMFF
>medium-sized|TRDV1|TRDD3|TRDJ1|17
TGTGCTCTTGGGAATTATGGATACGACGGTTACACCGATAAACTCATCTTT
CALGNYGYDGYTDKLIF
>.|TRDV1|TRDD3|TRDJ1|24
TGTGCTCTTGGGGGGGCCATTCGGAGCGGGGGGATTCGAAGTGGGGTTCCGGACACCGATAAACTCATCTTT
CALGGAIRSGGIRSGVPDTDKLIF